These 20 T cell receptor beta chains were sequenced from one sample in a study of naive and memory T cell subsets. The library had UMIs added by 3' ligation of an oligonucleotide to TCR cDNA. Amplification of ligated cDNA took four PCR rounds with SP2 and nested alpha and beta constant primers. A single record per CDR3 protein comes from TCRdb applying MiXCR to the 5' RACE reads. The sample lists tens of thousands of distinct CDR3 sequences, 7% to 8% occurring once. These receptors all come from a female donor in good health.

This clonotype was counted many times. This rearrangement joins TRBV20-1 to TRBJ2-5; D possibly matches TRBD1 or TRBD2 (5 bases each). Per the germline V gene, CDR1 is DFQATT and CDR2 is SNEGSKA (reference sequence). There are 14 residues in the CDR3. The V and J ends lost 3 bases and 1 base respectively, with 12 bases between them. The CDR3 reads CSARVMGVQETQYF. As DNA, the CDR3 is TGCAGTGCTAGGGTAATGGGGGTCCAAGAGACCCAGTACTTC.

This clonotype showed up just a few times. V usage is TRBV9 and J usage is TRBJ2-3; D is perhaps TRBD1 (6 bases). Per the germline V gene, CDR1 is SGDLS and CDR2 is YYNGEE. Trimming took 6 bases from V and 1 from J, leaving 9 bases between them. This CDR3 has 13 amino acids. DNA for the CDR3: TGTGCCAGCAATGCAGGGGGCACAGATACGCAGTATTTT. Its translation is CASNAGGTDTQYF. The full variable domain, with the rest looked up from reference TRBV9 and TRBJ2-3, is DSGVTQTPKHLITATGQRVTLRCSPRSGDLSVYWYQQSLDQGLQFLIQYYNGEERAKGNILERFSAQQFPDLHSELNLSSLELGDSALYFCASNAGGTDTQYFGPGTRLTVL.

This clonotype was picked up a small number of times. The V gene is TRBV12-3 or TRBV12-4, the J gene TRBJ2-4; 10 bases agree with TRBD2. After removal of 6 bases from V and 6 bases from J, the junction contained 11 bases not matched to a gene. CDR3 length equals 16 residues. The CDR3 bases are TGTGCCAGCAGCTCTGAGCGGGGGGGCCTAGGAAACATTCAGTACTTC. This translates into CASSSERGGLGNIQYF.

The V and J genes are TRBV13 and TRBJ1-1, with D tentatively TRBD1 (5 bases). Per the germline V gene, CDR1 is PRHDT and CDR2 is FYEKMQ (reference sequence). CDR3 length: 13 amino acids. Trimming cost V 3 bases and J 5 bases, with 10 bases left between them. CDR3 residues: CASSFGGMTEAFF. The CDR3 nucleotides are TGTGCCAGCAGCTTCGGGGGGATGACTGAAGCTTTCTTT.

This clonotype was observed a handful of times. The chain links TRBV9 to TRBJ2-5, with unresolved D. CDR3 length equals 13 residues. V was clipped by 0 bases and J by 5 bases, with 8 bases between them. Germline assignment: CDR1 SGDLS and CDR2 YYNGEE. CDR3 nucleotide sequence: TGTGCCAGCAGCGTAGCTCCCCCGGAGACCCAGTACTTC. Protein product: CASSVAPPETQYF.

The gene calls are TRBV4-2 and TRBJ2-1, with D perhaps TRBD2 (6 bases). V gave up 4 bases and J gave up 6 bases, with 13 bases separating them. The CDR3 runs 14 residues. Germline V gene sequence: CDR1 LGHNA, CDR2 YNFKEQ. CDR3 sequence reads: CASSPGLDVNEQFF. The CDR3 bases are TGTGCCAGCAGCCCGGGACTGGACGTCAATGAGCAGTTCTTC.

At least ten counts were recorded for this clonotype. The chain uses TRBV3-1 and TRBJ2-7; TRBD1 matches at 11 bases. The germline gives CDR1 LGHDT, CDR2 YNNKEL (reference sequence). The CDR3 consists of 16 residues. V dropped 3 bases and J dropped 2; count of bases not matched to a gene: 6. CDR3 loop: CASSQMDRGRPYEQYF. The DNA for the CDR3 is TGTGCCAGCAGCCAGATGGACAGGGGGCGCCCCTACGAGCAGTACTTC.

CDR3 sequence: CASSVGGSSYEQYF. Written as DNA, the CDR3 is TGCGCCAGCAGCGTGGGGGGGAGCTCCTACGAGCAGTACTTC. V usage is TRBV5-1 and J usage is TRBJ2-7, with 7 bases fitting TRBD2. The CDR3 length is 14 residues. CDR1 and CDR2 (germline): SGHRS, YFSETQ. Trimming cost V 4 bases and J 0 bases; bases outside gene matches: 4.

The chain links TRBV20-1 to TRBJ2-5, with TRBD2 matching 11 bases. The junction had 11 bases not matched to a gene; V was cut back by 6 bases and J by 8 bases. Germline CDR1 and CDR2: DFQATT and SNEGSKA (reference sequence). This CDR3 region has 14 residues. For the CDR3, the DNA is TGCAGTGCAACGACTAGCGGGGCACCCGGAACCCAGTACTTC. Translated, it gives CSATTSGAPGTQYF.

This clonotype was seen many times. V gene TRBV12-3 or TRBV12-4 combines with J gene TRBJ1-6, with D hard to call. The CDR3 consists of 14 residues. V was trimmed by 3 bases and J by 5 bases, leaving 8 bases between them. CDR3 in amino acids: CASSFWRDNSPLHF. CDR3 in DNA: TGTGCCAGCAGTTTCTGGAGAGATAATTCACCCCTCCACTTT.

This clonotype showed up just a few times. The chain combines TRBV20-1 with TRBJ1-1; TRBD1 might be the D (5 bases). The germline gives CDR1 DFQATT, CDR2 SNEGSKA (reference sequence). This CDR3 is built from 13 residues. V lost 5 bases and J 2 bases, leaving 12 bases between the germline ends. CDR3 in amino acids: CSADPDSNTEAFF. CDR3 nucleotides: TGCAGTGCTGACCCCGACAGTAACACTGAAGCTTTCTTT.

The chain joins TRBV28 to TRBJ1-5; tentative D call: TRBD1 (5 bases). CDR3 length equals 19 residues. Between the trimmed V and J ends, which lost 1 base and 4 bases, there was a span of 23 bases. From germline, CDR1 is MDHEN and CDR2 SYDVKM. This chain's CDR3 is CASSLSGQEGSGTNQPQHF. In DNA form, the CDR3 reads TGTGCCAGCAGTTTATCGGGTCAAGAGGGGTCAGGCACTAATCAGCCCCAGCATTTT.

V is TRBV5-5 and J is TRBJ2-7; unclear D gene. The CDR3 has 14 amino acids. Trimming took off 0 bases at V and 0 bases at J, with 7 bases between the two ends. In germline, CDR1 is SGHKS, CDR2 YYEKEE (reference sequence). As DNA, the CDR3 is TGTGCCAGCAGCTTGGAATACAGCTCCTACGAGCAGTACTTC. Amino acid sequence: CASSLEYSSYEQYF.

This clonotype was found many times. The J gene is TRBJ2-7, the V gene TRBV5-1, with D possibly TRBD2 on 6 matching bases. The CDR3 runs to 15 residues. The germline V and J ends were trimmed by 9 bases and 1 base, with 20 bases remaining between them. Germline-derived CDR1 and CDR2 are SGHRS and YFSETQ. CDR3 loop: CATRWGPSESYEQYF. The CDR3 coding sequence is TGCGCCACCCGATGGGGCCCTAGCGAGTCCTACGAGCAGTACTTC.

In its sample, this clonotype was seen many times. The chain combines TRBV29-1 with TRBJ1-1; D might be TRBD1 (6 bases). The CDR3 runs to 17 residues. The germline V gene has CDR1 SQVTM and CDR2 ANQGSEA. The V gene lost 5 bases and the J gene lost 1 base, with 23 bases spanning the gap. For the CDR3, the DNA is TGCAGCGTTTTATTACGGGGGGCTATGAGCGGGAACACTGAAGCTTTCTTT. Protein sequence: CSVLLRGAMSGNTEAFF.

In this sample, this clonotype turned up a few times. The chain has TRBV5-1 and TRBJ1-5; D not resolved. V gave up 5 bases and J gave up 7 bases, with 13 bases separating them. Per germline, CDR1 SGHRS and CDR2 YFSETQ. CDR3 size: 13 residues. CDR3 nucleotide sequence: TGCGCCAGCAGATCCGGGGATGGGCAGCCCCAGCATTTT. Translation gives CASRSGDGQPQHF. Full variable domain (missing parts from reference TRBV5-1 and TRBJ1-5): KAGVTQTPRYLIKTRGQQVTLSCSPISGHRSVSWYQQTPGQGLQFLFEYFSETQRNKGNFPGRFSGRQFSNSRSEMNVSTLELGDSALYLCASRSGDGQPQHFGDGTRLSIL.

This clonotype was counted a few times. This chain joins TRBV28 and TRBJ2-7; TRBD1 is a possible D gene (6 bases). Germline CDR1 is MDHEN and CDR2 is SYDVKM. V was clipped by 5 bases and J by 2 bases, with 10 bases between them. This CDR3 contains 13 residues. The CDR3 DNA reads TGTGCCAGCAGTACAGGGAACACCTACGAGCAGTACTTC. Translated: CASSTGNTYEQYF.

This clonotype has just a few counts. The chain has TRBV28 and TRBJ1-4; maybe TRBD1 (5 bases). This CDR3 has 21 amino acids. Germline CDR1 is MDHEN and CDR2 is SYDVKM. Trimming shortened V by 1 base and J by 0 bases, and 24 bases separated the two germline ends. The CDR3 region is CASSLFGAPGRAIATNEKLFF. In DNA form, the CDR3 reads TGTGCCAGCAGTTTATTCGGGGCGCCGGGCCGTGCCATTGCAACTAATGAAAAACTGTTTTTT. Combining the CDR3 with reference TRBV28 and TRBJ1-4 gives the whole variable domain DVKVTQSSRYLVKRTGEKVFLECVQDMDHENMFWYRQDPGLGLRLIYFSYDVKMKEKGDIPEGYSVSREKKERFSLILESASTNQTSMYLCASSLFGAPGRAIATNEKLFFGSGTQLSVL.

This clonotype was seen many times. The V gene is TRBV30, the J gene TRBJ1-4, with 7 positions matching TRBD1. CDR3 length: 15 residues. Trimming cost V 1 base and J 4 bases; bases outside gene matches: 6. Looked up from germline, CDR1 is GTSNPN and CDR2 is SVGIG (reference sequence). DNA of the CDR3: TGTGCCTGGAGTGAGCCGGACAGGATTAATGAAAAACTGTTTTTT. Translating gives CAWSEPDRINEKLFF.

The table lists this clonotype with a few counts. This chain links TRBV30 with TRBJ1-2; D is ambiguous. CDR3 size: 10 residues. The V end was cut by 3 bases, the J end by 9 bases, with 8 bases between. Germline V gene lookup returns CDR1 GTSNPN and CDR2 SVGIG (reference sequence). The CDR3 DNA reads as TGTGCCTGGAGAGAAACGAGCTACACCTTC. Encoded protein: CAWRETSYTF.